The 20 T cell receptor beta chains listed next were all sequenced from one sample in a study of blood T cell repertoires in COVID-19. Profiling relied on immunoSEQ multiplex PCR, and the TCRdb table lists in-frame clones only, not all of them. Among around 99,000 clones listed, approximately 90% were seen once. The sample consisted of peripheral blood. All receptors derive from a human donor in a cohort sampled during active COVID-19.

The V call is TRBV25-1, the J call TRBJ2-7, with D possibly TRBD1 on 5 matching bases. The CDR3 loop spans 13 amino acids. Germline V gene sequence: CDR1 MGHDK, CDR2 SYGVNS. Deletions cut 2 bases from V and 3 bases from J, with 8 bases between. This CDR3 is CASSEAGHYEQYF. The CDR3 DNA follows: TGTGCCAGCAGTGAAGCCGGACACTACGAGCAGTACTTC.

The gene calls are TRBV28 and TRBJ1-2; a weak D match, TRBD1 (6 bases). Per germline, CDR1 MDHEN and CDR2 SYDVKM. V was trimmed by 2 bases and J by 2 bases, leaving 18 bases between them. This CDR3 has 17 amino acids. Here the CDR3 DNA reads TGTGCCAGCAGTTTAATCATCCGGGACATGAGAAACTATGGCTACACCTTC. Protein: CASSLIIRDMRNYGYTF.

The rearrangement uses TRBV6-5 and TRBJ2-7; no firm D call. Germline V gene sequence: CDR1 MNHEY, CDR2 SVGAGI. The V gene lost 3 bases and the J gene lost 6 bases, with 6 bases spanning the gap. CDR3 length: 11 amino acids. Here the CDR3 reads CASSYRAEQYF. The DNA for the CDR3 is TGTGCCAGCAGTTATAGAGCCGAGCAGTACTTC.

V and J are TRBV27 and TRBJ1-2, with TRBD1 identical over 7 bases. CDR3 size: 14 residues. Germline-derived CDR1 and CDR2 are MNHEY and SMNVEV (reference sequence). V was clipped by 5 bases and J by 3 bases; unmatched bases: 6. CDR3 bases: TGTGCCAGCAGTATAAGGGGGCAGGACTATGGCTACACCTTC. Its translation: CASSIRGQDYGYTF.

The CDR3, as DNA: TGTGCCAGCAGACTTGGGGGGTTGGCTAATGAAAAACTGTTTTTT. Protein product: CASRLGGLANEKLFF. The rearrangement joins TRBV7-2 to TRBJ1-4; TRBD1 might be the D (5 bases). Germline CDR1 SGHTA, CDR2 FQGNSA. This CDR3 contains 15 residues. Trimming took off 6 bases at V and 3 bases at J, with 14 bases between the two ends.

The rearrangement links TRBV19 to TRBJ1-4, with 11 bases fitting TRBD1. V lost 6 bases and J lost 10; bases outside the gene matches: 10. The CDR3 loop spans 15 amino acids. The germline V gene encodes CDR1 LNHDA and CDR2 SQIVND (reference sequence). CDR3 region: CASSTPGTGGGKLFF. Here the CDR3 DNA reads TGTGCCAGTAGCACCCCCGGGACAGGGGGAGGAAAACTGTTTTTT.

The chain combines TRBV10-3 with TRBJ2-1; 15 nucleotides match TRBD2. J lost 0 bases, V lost 7 bases, and 4 bases had no gene match. This CDR3 comprises 17 residues. The germline V gene has CDR1 ENHRY and CDR2 SYGVKD. CDR3 nucleotides: TGTGCCATCATGGGACTAGCGGGAGGAAGCTCCTACAATGAGCAGTTCTTC. Amino acid sequence: CAIMGLAGGSSYNEQFF.

This chain joins TRBV6-6 and TRBJ1-2; D is perhaps TRBD1 (5 bases). Looked up from germline, CDR1 is MNHNY and CDR2 is SVGAGI (reference sequence). Trimming removed 8 bases from V and 6 bases from J, with 16 bases in between. This CDR3 contains 13 residues. The CDR3 nucleotides read TGTGCCAGCGGGTTTCAGGGTGGCCATGGCTACACCTTC. Its translation is CASGFQGGHGYTF.

V gene TRBV2 combines with J gene TRBJ1-5; 7 bases fit TRBD1. This CDR3 region has 15 residues. Germline V gene lookup returns CDR1 SNHLY and CDR2 FYNNEI. V shed 4 bases, J shed 7 bases, and the junction held 10 bases outside the gene matches. This CDR3 is CASSVSRQGTQPQHF. The CDR3 DNA sequence: TGTGCCAGCAGTGTCTCCAGACAGGGTACCCAGCCCCAGCATTTT. The full variable domain, rest sourced from reference TRBV2 and TRBJ1-5, is EPEVTQTPSHQVTQMGQEVILRCVPISNHLYFYWYRQILGQKVEFLVSFYNNEISEKSEIFDDQFSVERPDGSNFTLKIRSTKLEDSAMYFCASSVSRQGTQPQHFGDGTRLSIL.

The rearrangement links TRBV5-1 to TRBJ1-4; 7 nucleotides line up with TRBD1. The CDR3 is 15 amino acids. J was trimmed by 0 bases and V by 4 bases; bases with no gene match: 3. The germline V gene encodes CDR1 SGHRS and CDR2 YFSETQ. CDR3 region: CASSTDRATNEKLFF. CDR3 DNA sequence: TGCGCCAGCAGCACAGACAGGGCAACTAATGAAAAACTGTTTTTT. Together with reference TRBV5-1 and TRBJ1-4, the CDR3 gives the full variable domain: KAGVTQTPRYLIKTRGQQVTLSCSPISGHRSVSWYQQTPGQGLQFLFEYFSETQRNKGNFPGRFSGRQFSNSRSEMNVSTLELGDSALYLCASSTDRATNEKLFFGSGTQLSVL.

CDR3 in amino acids: CASSGGQSGGWSTEAFF. The DNA for the CDR3 is TGTGCCAGCAGCGGGGGACAGAGTGGGGGATGGAGCACTGAAGCTTTCTTT. The rearrangement joins TRBV2 to TRBJ1-1; TRBD1 aligns across 7 bases. V trimming: 6 bases; J trimming: 4 bases; junction bases outside the gene matches: 17. The CDR3 consists of 17 residues. The germline V gene encodes CDR1 SNHLY and CDR2 FYNNEI.

The count of this clone is one. The chain joins TRBV30 to TRBJ2-3; D perhaps matches TRBD2 (6 bases). V lost 8 bases to trimming and J lost 2 bases, with 17 bases between them. The germline gives CDR1 GTSNPN, CDR2 SVGIG (reference sequence). The CDR3 is made up of 14 amino acids. CDR3 DNA: TGTGCCCTCCGGGACTGGGCCTCCACAGATACGCAGTATTTT. Its translation: CALRDWASTDTQYF. The full variable domain, with the rest looked up from reference TRBV30 and TRBJ2-3, is SQTIHQWPATLVQPVGSPLSLECTVEGTSNPNLYWYRQAAGRGLQLLFYSVGIGQISSEVPQNLSASRPQDRQFILSSKKLLLSDSGFYLCALRDWASTDTQYFGPGTRLTVL.

V and J are TRBV12-5 and TRBJ2-1, with TRBD2 identical over 8 bases. With 7 bases clipped from V and 5 bases from J, the junction kept 13 bases outside the gene matches. Germline V CDR1 and CDR2: LGHNT, FRNRAP. This CDR3 region has 16 residues. The CDR3 loop is CASALRGAGGNNEQFF. The DNA of the CDR3 is TGTGCTAGTGCCCTCCGTGGGGCGGGAGGTAACAATGAGCAGTTCTTC.

CDR3 loop: CASSDRGVTISNTGELFF. CDR3 sequence (DNA): TGTGCCAGCAGCGACAGGGGGGTTACAATTTCGAACACCGGGGAGCTGTTTTTT. The chain combines TRBV11-3 with TRBJ2-2, with 9 bases aligning to TRBD1. CDR3 length: 18 amino acids. The J segment lost 0 bases and the V segment lost 5 bases, leaving 10 bases of the junction unmatched. Germline V gene lookup returns CDR1 SGHNT and CDR2 YENEEA.

This clone was seen only a few times. V is TRBV5-1 and J is TRBJ2-7, with D possibly matching TRBD2 (5 bases). Germline loops: CDR1 SGHRS, CDR2 YFSETQ. Trimming pared 4 bases from V and 1 base from J, leaving 15 bases between. CDR3 length equals 15 residues. The CDR3 spells CASSPGVGGSYEQYF. CDR3 DNA: TGCGCCAGCAGCCCGGGCGTAGGCGGGTCCTACGAGCAGTACTTC.

This chain joins TRBV7-8 and TRBJ2-6, with 9 bases lining up with TRBD2. CDR3 length: 20 residues. Germline-derived CDR1 and CDR2 are SGHVS and FQNEAQ. Trimming cost V 4 bases and J 1 base; bases outside gene matches: 14. Here the CDR3 reads CASSWPWSGGTPSGANVLTF. CDR3 bases: TGTGCCAGCAGCTGGCCCTGGAGCGGGGGGACTCCTTCTGGGGCCAACGTCCTGACTTTC. Combining the CDR3 with reference TRBV7-8 and TRBJ2-6 gives the whole variable domain GAGVSQSPRYKVAKRGQDVALRCDPISGHVSLFWYQQALGQGPEFLTYFQNEAQLDKSGLPSDRFFAERPEGSVSTLKIQRTQQEDSAVYLCASSWPWSGGTPSGANVLTFGAGSRLTVL.

The chain combines TRBV10-1 with TRBJ2-1; 8 nucleotides agree with TRBD2. After removal of 1 base from V and 3 bases from J, the junction contained 8 bases not matched to a gene. Germline V gene lookup returns CDR1 WNHNN and CDR2 SYGVQD (reference sequence). This CDR3 has 17 amino acids. The DNA of the CDR3 is TGCGCCAGCAGTGAGTTCGGGGGGGCCGTCGGCTACAATGAGCAGTTCTTC. It codes for CASSEFGGAVGYNEQFF.

The rearrangement links TRBV7-6 to TRBJ1-1; D uncertain. The V end was cut by 1 base, the J end by 1 base, with 4 bases between. The germline V gene has CDR1 SGHVS and CDR2 FNYEAQ. The CDR3 consists of 13 residues. The CDR3 region is CASSLERNTEAFF. For the CDR3, the DNA is TGTGCCAGCAGCTTAGAGCGGAACACTGAAGCTTTCTTT.

This chain joins TRBV7-8 and TRBJ2-2; D gene unclear. The V and J ends lost 4 bases and 0 bases respectively, with 12 bases between them. Germline assignment: CDR1 SGHVS and CDR2 FQNEAQ. The CDR3 contains 16 residues. In nucleotides, the CDR3 is TGTGCCAGCAGCTCGGAGATGACGGCGAACACCGGGGAGCTGTTTTTT. Protein sequence: CASSSEMTANTGELFF.

The chain recombines TRBV24-1 with TRBJ2-7, with D tentatively TRBD2 (6 bases). The CDR3 runs to 15 residues. The germline gives CDR1 KGHDR, CDR2 SFDVKD. Trimming took off 0 bases at V and 3 bases at J, with 11 bases between the two ends. The CDR3 DNA sequence: TGTGCCACCAGTGATTTGGGGGACTTAAACTACGAGCAGTACTTC. This sequence encodes CATSDLGDLNYEQYF.